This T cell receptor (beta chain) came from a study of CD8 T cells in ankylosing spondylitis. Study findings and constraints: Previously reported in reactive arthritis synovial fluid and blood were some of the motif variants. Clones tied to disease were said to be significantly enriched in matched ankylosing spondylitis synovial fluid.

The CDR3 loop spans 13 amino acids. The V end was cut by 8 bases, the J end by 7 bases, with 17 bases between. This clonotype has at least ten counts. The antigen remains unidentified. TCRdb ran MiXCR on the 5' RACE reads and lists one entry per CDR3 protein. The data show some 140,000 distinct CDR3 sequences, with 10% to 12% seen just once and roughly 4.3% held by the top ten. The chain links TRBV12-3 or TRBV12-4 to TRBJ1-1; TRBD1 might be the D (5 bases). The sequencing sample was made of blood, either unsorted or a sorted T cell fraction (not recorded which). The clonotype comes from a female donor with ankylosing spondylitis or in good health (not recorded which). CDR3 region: CASGSGRLSEAFF. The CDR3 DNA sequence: TGTGCCAGCGGCTCAGGGAGGCTAAGTGAAGCTTTCTTT.